This T cell receptor beta chain was identified during a study of T cell repertoires in cytomegalovirus infection. The V end lost 2 bases, the J end lost 10 bases, and 18 bases lay between the germline ends. There are 16 residues in the CDR3. Germline V gene lookup returns CDR1 SNHLY and CDR2 FYNNEI. In TCRdb, the reads were re-called with MiXCR into one record per CDR3 protein. The sample yields around 310,000 distinct CDR3 sequences, roughly a sixth seen once. Specimen: PBMCs. This sequence joins TRBV2 and TRBJ1-6; D gene uncertain. The TCR comes from a human donor in good health (CMV status not recorded). Some clones in this sample may be carry-over from other donors' samples. DNA for the CDR3: TGTGCCAGCAGTGAATTCCTGCTCAACGGCGGCTCACCCCTCCACTTT. Residues: CASSEFLLNGGSPLHF.